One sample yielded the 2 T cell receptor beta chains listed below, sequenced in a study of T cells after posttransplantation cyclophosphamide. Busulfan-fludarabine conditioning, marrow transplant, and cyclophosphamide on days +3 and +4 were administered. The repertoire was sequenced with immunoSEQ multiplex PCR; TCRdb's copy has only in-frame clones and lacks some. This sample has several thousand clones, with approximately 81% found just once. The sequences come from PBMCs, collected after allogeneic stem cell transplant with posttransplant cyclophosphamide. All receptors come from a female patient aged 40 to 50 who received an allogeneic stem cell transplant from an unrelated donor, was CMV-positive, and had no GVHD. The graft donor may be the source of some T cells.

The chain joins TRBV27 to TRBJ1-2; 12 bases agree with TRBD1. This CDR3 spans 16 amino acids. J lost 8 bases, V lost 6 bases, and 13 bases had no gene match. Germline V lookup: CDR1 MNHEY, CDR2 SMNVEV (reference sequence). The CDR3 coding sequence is TGTGCCAGCAGCCTATATGCCGGGACAGGGGGCGAAGGCTACACCTTC. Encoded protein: CASSLYAGTGGEGYTF.

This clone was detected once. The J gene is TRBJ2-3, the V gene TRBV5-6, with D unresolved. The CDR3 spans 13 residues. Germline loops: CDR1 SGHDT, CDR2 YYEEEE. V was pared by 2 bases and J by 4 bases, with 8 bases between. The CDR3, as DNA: TGTGCCAGCAGCTTTCCTACTTCAGATACGCAGTATTTT. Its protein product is CASSFPTSDTQYF.